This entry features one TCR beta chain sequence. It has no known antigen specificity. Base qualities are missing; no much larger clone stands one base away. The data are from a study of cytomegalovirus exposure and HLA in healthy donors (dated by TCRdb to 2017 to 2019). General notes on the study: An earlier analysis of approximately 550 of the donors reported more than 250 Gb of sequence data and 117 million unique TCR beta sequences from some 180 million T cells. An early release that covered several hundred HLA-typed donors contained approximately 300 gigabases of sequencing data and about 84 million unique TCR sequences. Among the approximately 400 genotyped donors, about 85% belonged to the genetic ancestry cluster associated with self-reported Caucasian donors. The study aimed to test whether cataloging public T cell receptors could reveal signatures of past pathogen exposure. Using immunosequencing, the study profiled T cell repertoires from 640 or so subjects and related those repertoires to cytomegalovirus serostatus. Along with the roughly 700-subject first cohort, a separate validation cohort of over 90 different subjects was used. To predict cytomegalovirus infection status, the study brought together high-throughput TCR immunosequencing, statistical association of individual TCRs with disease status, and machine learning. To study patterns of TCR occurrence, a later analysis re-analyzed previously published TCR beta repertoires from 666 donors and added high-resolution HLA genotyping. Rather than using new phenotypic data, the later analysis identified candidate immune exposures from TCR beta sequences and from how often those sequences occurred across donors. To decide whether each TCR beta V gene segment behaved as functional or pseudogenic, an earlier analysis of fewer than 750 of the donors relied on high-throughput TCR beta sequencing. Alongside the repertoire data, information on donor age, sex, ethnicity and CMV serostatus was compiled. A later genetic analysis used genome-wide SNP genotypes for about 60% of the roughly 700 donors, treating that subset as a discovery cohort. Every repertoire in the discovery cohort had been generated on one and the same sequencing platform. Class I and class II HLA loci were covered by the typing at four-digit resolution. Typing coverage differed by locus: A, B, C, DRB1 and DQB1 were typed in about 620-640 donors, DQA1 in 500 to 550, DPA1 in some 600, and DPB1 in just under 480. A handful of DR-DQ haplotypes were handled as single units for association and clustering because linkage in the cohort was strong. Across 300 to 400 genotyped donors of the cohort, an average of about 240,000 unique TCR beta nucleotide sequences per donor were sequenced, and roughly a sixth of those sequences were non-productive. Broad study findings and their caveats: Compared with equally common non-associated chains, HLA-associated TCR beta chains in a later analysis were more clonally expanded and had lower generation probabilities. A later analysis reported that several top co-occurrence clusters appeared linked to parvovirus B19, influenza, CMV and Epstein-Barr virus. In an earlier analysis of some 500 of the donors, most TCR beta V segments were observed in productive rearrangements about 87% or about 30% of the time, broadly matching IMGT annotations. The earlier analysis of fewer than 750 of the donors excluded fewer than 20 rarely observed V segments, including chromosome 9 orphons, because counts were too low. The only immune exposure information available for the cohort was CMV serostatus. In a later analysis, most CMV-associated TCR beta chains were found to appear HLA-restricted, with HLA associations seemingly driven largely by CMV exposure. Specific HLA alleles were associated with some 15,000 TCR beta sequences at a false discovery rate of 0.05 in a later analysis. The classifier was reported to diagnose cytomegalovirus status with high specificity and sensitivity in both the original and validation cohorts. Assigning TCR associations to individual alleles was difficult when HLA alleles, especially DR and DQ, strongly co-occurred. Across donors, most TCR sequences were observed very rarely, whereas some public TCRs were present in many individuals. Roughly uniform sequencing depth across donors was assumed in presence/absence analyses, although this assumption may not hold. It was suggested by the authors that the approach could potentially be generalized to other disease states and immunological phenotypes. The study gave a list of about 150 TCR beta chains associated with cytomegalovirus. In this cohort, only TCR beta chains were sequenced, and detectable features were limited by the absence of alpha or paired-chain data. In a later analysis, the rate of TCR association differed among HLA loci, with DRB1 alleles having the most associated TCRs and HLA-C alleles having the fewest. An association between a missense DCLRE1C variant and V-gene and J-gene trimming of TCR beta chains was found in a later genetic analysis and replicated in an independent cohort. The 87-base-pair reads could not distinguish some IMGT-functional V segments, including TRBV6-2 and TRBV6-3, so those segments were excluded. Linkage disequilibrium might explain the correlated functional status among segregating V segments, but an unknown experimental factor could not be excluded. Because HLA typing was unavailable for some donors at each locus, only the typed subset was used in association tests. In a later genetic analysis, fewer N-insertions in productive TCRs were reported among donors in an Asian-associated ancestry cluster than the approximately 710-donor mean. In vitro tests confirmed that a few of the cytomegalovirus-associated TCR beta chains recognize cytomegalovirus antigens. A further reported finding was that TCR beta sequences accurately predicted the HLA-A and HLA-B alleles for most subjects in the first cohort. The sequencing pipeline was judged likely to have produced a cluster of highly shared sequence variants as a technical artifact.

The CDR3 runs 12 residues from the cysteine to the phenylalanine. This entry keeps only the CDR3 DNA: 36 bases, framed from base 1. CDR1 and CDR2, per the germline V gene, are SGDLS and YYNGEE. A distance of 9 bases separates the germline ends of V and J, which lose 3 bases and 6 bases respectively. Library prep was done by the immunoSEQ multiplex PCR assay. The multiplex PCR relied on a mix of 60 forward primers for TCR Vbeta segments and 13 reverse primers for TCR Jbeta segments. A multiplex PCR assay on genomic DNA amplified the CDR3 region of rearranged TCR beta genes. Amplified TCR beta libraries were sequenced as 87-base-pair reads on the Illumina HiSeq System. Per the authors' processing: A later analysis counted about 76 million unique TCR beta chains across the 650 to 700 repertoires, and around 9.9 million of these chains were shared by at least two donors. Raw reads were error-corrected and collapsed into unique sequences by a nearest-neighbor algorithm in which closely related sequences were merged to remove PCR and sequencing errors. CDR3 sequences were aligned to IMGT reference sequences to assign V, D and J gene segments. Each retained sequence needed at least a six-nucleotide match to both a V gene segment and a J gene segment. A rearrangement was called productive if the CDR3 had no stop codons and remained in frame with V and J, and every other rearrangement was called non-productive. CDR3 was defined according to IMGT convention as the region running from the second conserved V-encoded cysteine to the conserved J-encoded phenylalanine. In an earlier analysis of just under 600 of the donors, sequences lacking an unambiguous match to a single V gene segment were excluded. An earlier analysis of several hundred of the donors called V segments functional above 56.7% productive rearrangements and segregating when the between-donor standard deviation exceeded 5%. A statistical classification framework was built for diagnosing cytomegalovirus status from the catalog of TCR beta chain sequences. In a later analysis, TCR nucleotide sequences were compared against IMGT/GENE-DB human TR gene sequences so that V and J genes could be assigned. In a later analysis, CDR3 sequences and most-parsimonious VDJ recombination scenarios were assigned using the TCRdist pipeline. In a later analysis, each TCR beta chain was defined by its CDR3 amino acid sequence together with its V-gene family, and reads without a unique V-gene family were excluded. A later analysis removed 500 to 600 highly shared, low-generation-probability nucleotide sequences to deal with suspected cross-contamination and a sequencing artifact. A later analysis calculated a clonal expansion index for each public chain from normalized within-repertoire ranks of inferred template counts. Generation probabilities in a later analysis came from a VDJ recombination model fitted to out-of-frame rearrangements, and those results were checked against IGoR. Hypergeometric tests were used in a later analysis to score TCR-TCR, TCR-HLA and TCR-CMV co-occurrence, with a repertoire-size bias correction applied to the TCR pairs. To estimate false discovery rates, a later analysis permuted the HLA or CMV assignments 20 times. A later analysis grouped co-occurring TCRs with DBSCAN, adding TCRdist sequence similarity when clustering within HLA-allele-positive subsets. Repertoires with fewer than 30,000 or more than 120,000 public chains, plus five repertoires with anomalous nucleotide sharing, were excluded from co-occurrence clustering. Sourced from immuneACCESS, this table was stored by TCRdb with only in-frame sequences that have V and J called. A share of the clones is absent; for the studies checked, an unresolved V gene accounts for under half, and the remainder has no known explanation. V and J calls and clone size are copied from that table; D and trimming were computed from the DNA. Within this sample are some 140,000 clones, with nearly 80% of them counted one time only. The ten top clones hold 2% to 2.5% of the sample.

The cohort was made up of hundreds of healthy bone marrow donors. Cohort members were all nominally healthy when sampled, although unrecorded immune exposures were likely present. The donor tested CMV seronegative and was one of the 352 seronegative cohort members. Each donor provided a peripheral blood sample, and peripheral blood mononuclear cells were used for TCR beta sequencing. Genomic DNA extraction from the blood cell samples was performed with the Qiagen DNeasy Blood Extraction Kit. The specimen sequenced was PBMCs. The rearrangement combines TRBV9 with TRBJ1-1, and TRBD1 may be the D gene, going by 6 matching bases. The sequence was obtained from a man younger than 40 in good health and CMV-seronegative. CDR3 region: CASSAPGAEAFF. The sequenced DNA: TGTGCCAGCAGCGCCCCAGGGGCTGAAGCTTTCTTT. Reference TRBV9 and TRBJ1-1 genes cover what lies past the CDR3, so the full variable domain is DSGVTQTPKHLITATGQRVTLRCSPRSGDLSVYWYQQSLDQGLQFLIQYYNGEERAKGNILERFSAQQFPDLHSELNLSSLELGDSALYFCASSAPGAEAFFGQGTRLTVV.